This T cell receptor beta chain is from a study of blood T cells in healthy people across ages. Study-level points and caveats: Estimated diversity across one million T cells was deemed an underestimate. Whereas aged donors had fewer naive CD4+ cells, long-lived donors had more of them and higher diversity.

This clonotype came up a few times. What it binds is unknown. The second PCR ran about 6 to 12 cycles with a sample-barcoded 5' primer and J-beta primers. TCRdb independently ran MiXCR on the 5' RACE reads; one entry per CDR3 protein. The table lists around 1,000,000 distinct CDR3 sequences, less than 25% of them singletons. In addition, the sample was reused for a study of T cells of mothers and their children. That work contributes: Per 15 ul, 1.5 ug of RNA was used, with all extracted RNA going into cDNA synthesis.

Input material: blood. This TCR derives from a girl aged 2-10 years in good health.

This CDR3 reads CASSIVSLGAKEQFF. The CDR3 DNA sequence: TGCGCCAGCAGCATTGTTTCTTTAGGGGCTAAAGAGCAGTTCTTC. V gene TRBV5-1 combines with J gene TRBJ2-5; D might be TRBD1 (5 bases). The J call is doubtful: the DNA matches TRBJ2-1 better. Germline-derived CDR1 and CDR2 are SGHRS and YFSETQ. This CDR3 is built from 15 residues.